This TCR beta chain came from a study of spatial heterogeneity in lung cancer. Study in general: A consistent excess of beta-chain over alpha-chain sequences was detected. General study points: Quantities of ubiquitous and regional expanded TCRs paralleled ubiquitous and regional nonsynonymous mutations, respectively. Mutation tallies in tumors tracked expanded intratumoral alpha and beta TCR counts.

The time point was: sample taken at primary tumor resection. Whole RNA came from tumor, nontumor lung or frozen PBMC and was sequenced without being sorted. The V and J ends lost 5 bases and 0 bases respectively, with 15 bases between them. This CDR3 contains 16 residues. Germline CDR1 reads SGHTA; CDR2 reads FQGNSA. TCRdb analysed the 5' RACE reads with MiXCR anew, one entry per CDR3 protein. This sample yields 12,000 or so distinct CDR3 sequences, of which 5.1% are seen a single time; 20% to 25% belongs to the top ten. In this sample, this clonotype turned up many times. The target antigen is unknown. The library was prepared for alpha chains; this beta chain is a stray read, so its frequency means little.

The input for sequencing was lung tumor tissue, taken at surgery. The chain couples TRBV7-2 to TRBJ2-3, with TRBD1 as a possible D gene (6 bases). The sequence was collected from a male donor with early-stage non-small cell lung cancer. The CDR3 DNA follows: TGTGCCAGCAGCCCTCAAGCAGGGGCGAGCACAGATACGCAGTATTTT. It specifies CASSPQAGASTDTQYF.